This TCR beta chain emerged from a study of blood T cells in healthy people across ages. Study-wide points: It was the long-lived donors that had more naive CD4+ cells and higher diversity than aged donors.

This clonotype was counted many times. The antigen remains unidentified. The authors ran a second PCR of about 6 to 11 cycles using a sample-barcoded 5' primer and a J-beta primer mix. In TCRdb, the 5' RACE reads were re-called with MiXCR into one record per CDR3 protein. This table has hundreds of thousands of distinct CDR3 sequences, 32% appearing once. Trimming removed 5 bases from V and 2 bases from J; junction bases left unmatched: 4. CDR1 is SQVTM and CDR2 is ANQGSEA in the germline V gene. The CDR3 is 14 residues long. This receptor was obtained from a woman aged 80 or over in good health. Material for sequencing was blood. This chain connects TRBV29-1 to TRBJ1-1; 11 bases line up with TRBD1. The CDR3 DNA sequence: TGCAGCGTTTTGGGACAGGGGGGAAACACTGAAGCTTTCTTT. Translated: CSVLGQGGNTEAFF.